The present TCR beta chain was sequenced within a study of blood T cell repertoires in COVID-19. Study overall: Researchers got acute and convalescent COVID-19 samples from the United States, Italy and Spain. Sources were T cells, B-cell-depleted T cells, or PBMCs; the material itself was cDNA or gDNA.

Original methodology: Scientists estimated how many nucleated cells there were by amplifying reference gene primers. Data came from immunoSEQ multiplex PCR; TCRdb stores just in-frame clones and leaves some out. The V and J calls and the clone size are those of that table, but D and trimming were determined from the DNA. In the table there are 210,000 or so clones, 83% of which are singletons. Patients from Seattle were sampled longitudinally, starting during active infection. This clone was counted once. At the DNA level, this CDR3 is encoded by other sequences in the same sample as well. The CDR3 has 12 residues. Trimming removed 3 bases at V and 5 bases at J, with 7 bases between.

The chain uses TRBV12-3 or TRBV12-4 and TRBJ1-2; possibly TRBD1 for D (5 bases). The sample was peripheral blood. This clonotype originated in a woman in her 30s with COVID-19, enrolled during active disease. The CDR3: CASSFGGYGYTF. In DNA form, the CDR3 reads TGTGCCAGCAGTTTCGGGGGTTATGGCTACACCTTC.